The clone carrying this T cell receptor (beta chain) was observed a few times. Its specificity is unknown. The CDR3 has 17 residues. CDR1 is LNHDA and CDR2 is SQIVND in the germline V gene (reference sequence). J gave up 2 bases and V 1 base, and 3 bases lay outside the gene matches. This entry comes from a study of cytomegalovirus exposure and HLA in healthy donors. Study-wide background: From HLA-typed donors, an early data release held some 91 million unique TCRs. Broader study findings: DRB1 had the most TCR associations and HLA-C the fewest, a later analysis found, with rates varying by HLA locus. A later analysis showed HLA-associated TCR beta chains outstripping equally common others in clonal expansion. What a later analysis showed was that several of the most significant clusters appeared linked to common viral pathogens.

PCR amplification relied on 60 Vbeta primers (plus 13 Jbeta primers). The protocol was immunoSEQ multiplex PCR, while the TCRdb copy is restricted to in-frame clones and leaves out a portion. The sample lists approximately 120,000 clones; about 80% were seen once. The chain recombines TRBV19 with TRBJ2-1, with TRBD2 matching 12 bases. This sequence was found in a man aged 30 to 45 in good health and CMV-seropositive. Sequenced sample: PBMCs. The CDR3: CASSIGSSGGAYNEQFF. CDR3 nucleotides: TGTGCCAGTAGTATAGGGTCTAGCGGGGGGGCCTACAATGAGCAGTTCTTC. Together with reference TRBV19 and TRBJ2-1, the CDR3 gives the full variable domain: DGGITQSPKYLFRKEGQNVTLSCEQNLNHDAMYWYRQDPGQGLRLIYYSQIVNDFQKGDIAEGYSVSREKKESFPLTVTSAQKNPTAFYLCASSIGSSGGAYNEQFFGPGTRLTVL.